One sample yielded the 22 T cell receptor beta chains listed below, sequenced in a study of cytomegalovirus exposure and HLA in healthy donors. Primers included in the PCR were 60 Vbeta and 13 Jbeta primers. Some clones are missing from TCRdb's copy, which holds only in-frame ones; the method was immunoSEQ multiplex PCR. The sample contains 150,000 to 200,000 clones, about 85% of which appear only once. The sample was PBMCs. The receptors here all came from a young man in good health and CMV-seropositive.

The chain links TRBV7-2 to TRBJ1-5, with a weak D call TRBD1 (6 bases). CDR3 length: 15 amino acids. V lost 1 base, J lost 3 bases, and 10 bases lay in between. CDR1 is SGHTA, CDR2 FQGNSA, per germline. The CDR3 spells CASSLEGVLNQPQHF. CDR3 nucleotides: TGTGCCAGCAGCTTAGAGGGGGTCCTCAATCAGCCCCAGCATTTT.

V and J are TRBV7-2 and TRBJ2-5, with TRBD2 matching 12 bases. Per germline, CDR1 SGHTA and CDR2 FQGNSA. With 6 bases clipped from V and 2 bases from J, the junction kept 10 bases outside the gene matches. CDR3 length: 17 residues. The CDR3 sequence is CASSTQWLAGGQETQYF. CDR3 DNA: TGTGCCAGCAGTACCCAATGGCTAGCGGGGGGGCAAGAGACCCAGTACTTC.

The chain is built from TRBV6-4 and TRBJ2-1, with 7 bases identical to TRBD1. Germline V gives CDR1 MRHNA, CDR2 SNTAGT. There are 15 residues in the CDR3. With V trimmed by 6 bases and J by 0 bases, 5 bases remained unmatched. CDR3 coding DNA: TGTGCCAGCAGCGACCGGGACAGCTCCTACAATGAGCAGTTCTTC. Translating gives CASSDRDSSYNEQFF.

This rearrangement joins TRBV25-1 to TRBJ2-5; 9 nucleotides match TRBD1. Gene TRBJ2-7 matches the end of the DNA better, so the J call may be wrong. The V gene's germline CDR1 is MGHDK and CDR2 SYGVNS. This CDR3 comprises 16 residues. Here the CDR3 DNA reads TGTGCCAGCGCCCCCCCGGGACAGGGTTTCTCCTACGAGCAGTACTTC. The encoded protein is CASAPPGQGFSYEQYF.

The V gene is TRBV6-6, the J gene TRBJ1-4; 8 bases agree with TRBD1. Germline trimming cut 6 bases from V and 8 bases from J; bases unmatched to any gene: 8. This CDR3 region has 14 residues. Germline values: CDR1 MNHNY, CDR2 SVGAGI (reference sequence). CDR3 in DNA: TGTGCCAGCAGCCCCCAGGGGGCGCGGGAAAAACTGTTTTTT. Amino acid sequence: CASSPQGAREKLFF.

J is TRBJ1-4 and V is TRBV5-1; 9 bases agree with TRBD1. CDR1 is SGHRS and CDR2 is YFSETQ in the germline V gene. The CDR3 extends over 14 amino acids. After removal of 5 bases from V and 8 bases from J, the junction contained 7 bases not matched to a gene. CDR3 amino acids: CASRRQGVEEKLFF. In nucleotides, the CDR3 is TGCGCCAGCAGGCGACAGGGGGTAGAAGAAAAACTGTTTTTT.

The chain is built from TRBV6-6 and TRBJ2-7; 7 bases agree with TRBD2. Germline lookup yields CDR1 MNHNY and CDR2 SVGAGI (reference sequence). Trimming took 7 bases from V and 1 from J; bases not matched to a gene: 13. The CDR3 contains 16 residues. CDR3 sequence reads: CASTRTSSSPSYEQYF. Here the CDR3 DNA reads TGTGCCAGCACCCGGACTAGTAGCAGCCCGTCCTACGAGCAGTACTTC.

Concerning this clone: An end of the junction does not agree with germline; a read error may underlie this. Other DNA sequences within the sample encode an identical CDR3. V is TRBV7-6 and J is TRBJ2-7; D is unresolved. CDR3 length equals 14 residues. Germline V lookup: CDR1 SGHVS, CDR2 FNYEAQ. The CDR3 region has the DNA TGTGCCAGCAGCTTAGCTACCGGAGCCTACGAGCAATACTTC. This encodes CASSLATGAYEQYF.

The chain employs TRBV27 and TRBJ2-7; 7 bases agree with TRBD1. With 5 bases clipped from V and 2 bases from J, the junction kept 9 bases outside the gene matches. This CDR3 contains 15 residues. Germline loops: CDR1 MNHEY, CDR2 SMNVEV (reference sequence). CDR3 protein: CASSATGTVTYEQYF. The CDR3 bases are TGTGCCAGCAGTGCAACCGGGACAGTCACCTACGAGCAGTACTTC.

V gene TRBV9 combines with J gene TRBJ2-1; TRBD1 aligns across 9 bases. CDR1 is SGDLS, CDR2 YYNGEE, per germline. CDR3 length: 16 residues. V shed 0 bases, J shed 4 bases, and the junction held 5 bases outside the gene matches. CDR3 sequence: CASSVAGTGLYNEQFF. The DNA of the CDR3 is TGTGCCAGCAGCGTAGCCGGGACAGGGCTGTACAATGAGCAGTTCTTC.

This clone has just a few counts. The same CDR3 also results from other DNA sequences found in this sample. The chain has TRBV9 and TRBJ1-1; the D is unclear. The ends were cut back, 4 bases at V and 6 bases at J, with 13 bases in the middle. Germline assignment: CDR1 SGDLS and CDR2 YYNGEE. The length of the CDR3 is 13 residues. DNA for the CDR3: TGTGCCAGCAGCCCCGGTGTGGGCGCTGAAGCTTTCTTT. This gives the protein CASSPGVGAEAFF.

V and J are TRBV14 and TRBJ2-7, with TRBD2 matching over 7 bases. The CDR3 contains 15 residues. In germline, CDR1 is SGHDN, CDR2 FVKESK. With V trimmed by 4 bases and J by 7 bases, 13 bases remained unmatched. CDR3 protein: CASSPSGTALREQYF. As DNA, the CDR3 is TGTGCCAGCAGCCCGAGCGGGACTGCGCTGCGGGAGCAGTACTTC.

The rearrangement links TRBV9 to TRBJ2-1; TRBD2 aligns across 9 bases. The CDR3 is 15 amino acids. Trimming took 2 bases from V and 6 from J; bases not matched to a gene: 6. Germline values: CDR1 SGDLS, CDR2 YYNGEE. The CDR3 sequence: CASSVVAGGVNEQFF. In DNA, the CDR3 is TGTGCCAGCAGCGTCGTGGCGGGGGGGGTCAATGAGCAGTTCTTC. Variable domain in full (rest from reference TRBV9 and TRBJ2-1): DSGVTQTPKHLITATGQRVTLRCSPRSGDLSVYWYQQSLDQGLQFLIQYYNGEERAKGNILERFSAQQFPDLHSELNLSSLELGDSALYFCASSVVAGGVNEQFFGPGTRLTVL.

This rearrangement joins TRBV18 to TRBJ1-1; TRBD1 might be the D (6 bases). Trimming stripped 1 base from V and 1 base from J, with 7 bases between. Germline lookup yields CDR1 KGHSH and CDR2 LQKENI. The CDR3 has 14 residues. This chain's CDR3 is CASSPRQANTEAFF. CDR3 bases: TGTGCCAGCTCACCACGACAGGCGAACACTGAAGCTTTCTTT.

The V and J genes are TRBV5-1 and TRBJ1-6; 9 nucleotides align to TRBD1. The CDR3 consists of 20 residues. With V trimmed by 4 bases and J by 4 bases, 18 bases remained unmatched. CDR1 is SGHRS and CDR2 is YFSETQ in the germline V gene. The CDR3 DNA sequence: TGCGCCAGCAGCCCAGGGACAGGGCTTGGTCGGAATGGATATAATTCACCCCTCCACTTT. Protein sequence: CASSPGTGLGRNGYNSPLHF.

V gene TRBV10-3 combines with J gene TRBJ1-5; tentatively, D is TRBD1 (6 bases). This CDR3 spans 14 amino acids. The ends were cut back, 3 bases at V and 3 bases at J, with 9 bases in the middle. CDR1 and CDR2 (germline): ENHRY, SYGVKD. CDR3 region: CAISEDRINQPQHF. CDR3 DNA sequence: TGTGCCATCAGTGAAGACAGGATCAATCAGCCCCAGCATTTT.

The chain joins TRBV7-8 to TRBJ1-5; no clear D. The germline V gene encodes CDR1 SGHVS and CDR2 FQNEAQ. This CDR3 has 17 amino acids. Between the trimmed V and J ends, which lost 0 bases and 0 bases, there was a span of 12 bases. In nucleotides, the CDR3 is TGTGCCAGCAGCTTAGCGGCCAGGTTTAATAGCAATCAGCCCCAGCATTTT. Translation gives CASSLAARFNSNQPQHF.

This clone was counted a few times. The gene calls are TRBV2 and TRBJ1-5; TRBD1 matches 9 bases. The germline CDR1 and CDR2 sequences are SNHLY and FYNNEI. The V and J ends lost 0 bases and 3 bases, in that order; junction bases with no gene match: 6. CDR3 length: 17 amino acids. The CDR3 bases are TGTGCCAGCAGTGAAGCGGGGACAGGGCGGGCCAATCAGCCCCAGCATTTT. Translating gives CASSEAGTGRANQPQHF.

The rearrangement uses TRBV7-9 and TRBJ1-4; no reliable D call. Germline CDR1 is SEHNR and CDR2 is FQNEAQ (reference sequence). This CDR3 region has 12 residues. V lost 7 bases to trimming and J lost 13 bases, with 16 bases between them. The CDR3 DNA sequence: TGTGCCAGCACCAGGACCGTCGAGGGACTGTTTTTT. Its translation: CASTRTVEGLFF.

The J gene is TRBJ2-1, the V gene TRBV29-1; no clear D. Deletions cut 4 bases from V and 3 bases from J, with 10 bases between. In germline, CDR1 is SQVTM, CDR2 ANQGSEA. CDR3 length: 13 residues. Here the CDR3 reads CSVGAANYNEQFF. CDR3 in DNA: TGCAGCGTTGGCGCCGCGAACTACAATGAGCAGTTCTTC.

J is TRBJ1-2 and V is TRBV18; the D gene is possibly TRBD1 (5 bases). Trimming shortened V by 2 bases and J by 7 bases, and 5 bases separated the two germline ends. The CDR3 totals 11 residues. Germline V gene sequence: CDR1 KGHSH, CDR2 LQKENI. CDR3: CASSPGAGYTF. The CDR3 bases are TGTGCCAGCTCACCAGGGGCTGGCTACACCTTC.

The chain recombines TRBV9 with TRBJ2-1, with D perhaps TRBD1 (5 bases). The ends were cut back, 3 bases at V and 8 bases at J, with 12 bases in the middle. Germline V gives CDR1 SGDLS, CDR2 YYNGEE. CDR3 length: 13 residues. The CDR3 region has the DNA TGTGCCAGCAGCGCCCAGGGCGGCCATGAGCAGTTCTTC. Amino acid sequence: CASSAQGGHEQFF.